Below, 6 T cell receptor beta chains from the same sample are listed, as sequenced in a study of blood T cell repertoires in COVID-19. The table came from immunoSEQ multiplex PCR; TCRdb's copy has only in-frame clones and leaves some out. Of roughly 24,000 clones listed, approximately 88% are singletons. Sequencing input: peripheral blood. The receptors were gathered from an older man in a cohort sampled during active COVID-19.

The J gene is TRBJ2-1, the V gene TRBV27, with 14 nucleotides matching TRBD2. The CDR3 runs to 17 residues. The germline V gene has CDR1 MNHEY and CDR2 SMNVEV (reference sequence). With 1 base clipped from V and 9 bases from J, the junction kept 8 bases outside the gene matches. The CDR3 DNA follows: TGTGCCAGCAGTTTATACGCCGGGACTAGCGGGAGACCTGAGCAGTTCTTC. Amino acid sequence: CASSLYAGTSGRPEQFF.

By share, this clone counts as large (0.1 to 1%). V and J are TRBV5-6 and TRBJ1-3; 9 bases align to TRBD1. The CDR3 sequence is 18 residues long. The V gene's germline CDR1 is SGHDT and CDR2 YYEEEE. V dropped 3 bases and J dropped 0; count of bases not matched to a gene: 10. The CDR3 here is CASSYDRGEEFSGNTIYF. CDR3 nucleotide sequence: TGTGCCAGCAGCTATGACAGGGGGGAAGAGTTCTCTGGAAACACCATATATTTT. The entire variable domain, with the rest obtained from reference TRBV5-6 and TRBJ1-3, is as follows: DAGVTQSPTHLIKTRGQQVTLRCSPKSGHDTVSWYQQALGQGPQFIFQYYEEEERQRGNFPDRFSGHQFPNYSSELNVNALLLGDSALYLCASSYDRGEEFSGNTIYFGEGSWLTVV.

J is TRBJ1-1 and V is TRBV5-1; 8 bases map to TRBD1. J was trimmed by 1 base and V by 0 bases; bases with no gene match: 8. The CDR3 totals 17 residues. The V gene's germline CDR1 is SGHRS and CDR2 YFSETQ. The CDR3 reads CASSLAGAGGWNTEAFF. CDR3 coding DNA: TGCGCCAGCAGCTTGGCCGGCGCAGGGGGCTGGAACACTGAAGCTTTCTTT.

This clone was recorded once. The genes are TRBV9 and TRBJ2-3; D is possibly TRBD1 (6 bases). The V and J ends lost 2 bases and 4 bases respectively, with 17 bases between them. CDR3 size: 16 residues. Germline V CDR1 and CDR2: SGDLS, YYNGEE. Written as DNA, the CDR3 is TGTGCCAGCAGCGTGGCCCTACGAGGGGGACCAGATACGCAGTATTTT. Amino acid sequence: CASSVALRGGPDTQYF.

The chain joins TRBV7-8 to TRBJ1-5, with a weak D call TRBD1 (6 bases). The germline CDR1 and CDR2 sequences are SGHVS and FQNEAQ. CDR3 length: 15 residues. V was cut by 3 bases and J by 2 bases, with 11 bases left in between. CDR3 in DNA: TGTGCCAGCAGCTTTACAGGGTGGGGCAATCAGCCCCAGCATTTT. Its translation is CASSFTGWGNQPQHF.

This chain uses TRBV7-2 with TRBJ2-1; unclear D gene. Germline CDR1 and CDR2: SGHTA and FQGNSA. V lost 5 bases and J lost 9, with 17 bases in between. The CDR3 loop spans 14 amino acids. This CDR3 is CASSAVLGAAEQFF. The CDR3 region has the DNA TGTGCCAGCAGCGCCGTTTTGGGCGCAGCTGAGCAGTTCTTC. Drawing the rest from reference TRBV7-2 and TRBJ2-1, the complete variable domain is GAGVSQSPSNKVTEKGKDVELRCDPISGHTALYWYRQSLGQGLEFLIYFQGNSAPDKSGLPSDRFSAERTGGSVSTLTIQRTQQEDSAVYLCASSAVLGAAEQFFGPGTRLTVL.